The 22 T cell receptor beta chains in this list originate from one sample, sequenced in a study of cytomegalovirus exposure and HLA in healthy donors. PCR involved 60 Vbeta and 13 Jbeta primers. The table came from immunoSEQ multiplex PCR; TCRdb's copy has only in-frame clones and leaves some out. The sample lists about 140,000 clones; about four fifths were seen once. Sequenced input: PBMCs. The receptor set was obtained from a young man in good health and CMV-seropositive.

The chain combines TRBV13 with TRBJ2-7, with a weak D call TRBD1 (9 bases). V lost 3 bases and J lost 6, with 21 bases in between. The length of the CDR3 is 16 residues. Germline CDR1 and CDR2: PRHDT and FYEKMQ (reference sequence). The CDR3 spells CASSFAGGQGFREQYF. The CDR3 DNA follows: TGTGCCAGCAGCTTCGCGGGGGGACAGGGTTTCCGCGAGCAGTACTTC. Variable domain in full (rest from reference TRBV13 and TRBJ2-7): AAGVIQSPRHLIKEKRETATLKCYPIPRHDTVYWYQQGPGQDPQFLISFYEKMQSDKGSIPDRFSAQQFSDYHSELNMSSLELGDSALYFCASSFAGGQGFREQYFGPGTRLTVT.

As to this clone: Compared with germline, one end of the junction differs, possibly owing to a read error. The chain couples TRBV5-6 to TRBJ1-2; 7 bases are a match to TRBD1. CDR3 length equals 13 residues. Germline V gene data show CDR1 as SGHDT and CDR2 as YYEEEE. The CDR3 coding sequence is TGTACCAGCAGCTCTTATGGGACAGTCGGCTACACCTTC. This encodes CTSSSYGTVGYTF.

This sequence joins TRBV6-1 and TRBJ2-7; D is ambiguous. Per germline, CDR1 MNHNS and CDR2 SASEGT. The CDR3 contains 14 residues. Deletions cut 6 bases from V and 5 bases from J, with 17 bases between. CDR3 in amino acids: CASSPRSPEDEQYF. The CDR3 DNA sequence: TGTGCCAGCAGCCCTAGGTCGCCCGAGGACGAGCAGTACTTC.

This chain connects TRBV6-5 to TRBJ1-1; unclear D gene. The CDR3 loop spans 14 amino acids. Germline assignment: CDR1 MNHEY and CDR2 SVGAGI. Trimming shortened V by 3 bases and J by 4 bases, and 12 bases separated the two germline ends. The CDR3 protein is CASSYSSVGTEAFF. CDR3 DNA sequence: TGTGCCAGCAGTTATTCGTCGGTCGGCACTGAAGCTTTCTTT.

The rearrangement links TRBV15 to TRBJ2-5; tentatively, D is TRBD2 (5 bases). The CDR3 is made up of 16 amino acids. Germline assignment: CDR1 LNHNV and CDR2 YYDKDF (reference sequence). Trimming took off 3 bases at V and 4 bases at J, with 18 bases between the two ends. The chain's CDR3 is CATSRGNGRAGETQYF. As DNA, the CDR3 is TGTGCCACCAGCAGGGGAAATGGAAGGGCGGGAGAGACCCAGTACTTC.

J is TRBJ2-3 and V is TRBV2, with 15 bases identical to TRBD2. The CDR3 is 18 residues long. Germline loops: CDR1 SNHLY, CDR2 FYNNEI. V lost 8 bases, J lost 2 bases, and 11 bases stayed unmatched. The CDR3 nucleotides are TGTGCCAGCGGGACTAGCGGGAGGCCTCCCTATGACACAGATACGCAGTATTTT. Translated, it gives CASGTSGRPPYDTDTQYF.

The chain carries TRBV19 and TRBJ1-5; 7 bases are shared with TRBD1. The CDR3 covers 14 residues. V shed 5 bases, J shed 10 bases, and the junction held 11 bases outside the gene matches. Germline-derived CDR1 and CDR2 are LNHDA and SQIVND (reference sequence). CDR3 bases: TGTGCCAGTAGTCTCCGACAGGGAAGGAATCCCCAGCATTTT. Protein sequence: CASSLRQGRNPQHF.

The J gene is TRBJ1-2, the V gene TRBV25-1; no firm D call. V was shortened by 3 bases and J by 4 bases, with 12 bases between the two germline ends. CDR1 and CDR2 from the germline V gene are MGHDK and SYGVNS. The CDR3 consists of 14 residues. The CDR3 region is CASSEVGRAYGYTF. DNA of the CDR3: TGTGCCAGCAGTGAGGTGGGCAGAGCCTATGGCTACACCTTC.

This chain links TRBV10-2 with TRBJ2-7; 8 positions match TRBD1. CDR1 is WSHSY and CDR2 is SAAADI in the germline V gene. This CDR3 spans 13 amino acids. V lost 0 bases and J lost 6; bases outside the gene matches: 1. The CDR3 coding sequence is TGCGCCAGCAGTGAGTCGGGACAGGTCGAGCAGTACTTC. Translation gives CASSESGQVEQYF.

V gene TRBV28 combines with J gene TRBJ1-1, with D tentatively TRBD1 (6 bases). V shed 6 bases and J shed 4 bases, with 15 bases lying between them. This CDR3 spans 14 amino acids. Germline lookup yields CDR1 MDHEN and CDR2 SYDVKM. The DNA for the CDR3 is TGTGCCAGCAGCCGCCGGGGGGCCGTCACTGAAGCTTTCTTT. As protein: CASSRRGAVTEAFF.

The table lists this clone with a few counts. V usage is TRBV21-1 and J usage is TRBJ2-7; TRBD2 was called by the table and not checked on the DNA. TRBV21-1 constitutes a pseudogene. The CDR3 length is 17 residues. The CDR3 region is CASSKLGEGVRSLEQYF. CDR3 nucleotide sequence: TGTGCCAGCAGCAAGCTTGGGGAGGGGGTCAGGTCCCTCGAGCAGTACTTC.

As DNA, the CDR3 is TGTGCCATCGAGGAGGGGACGGGGAACACTGAAGCTTTCTTT. It specifies CAIEEGTGNTEAFF. V is TRBV10-3 and J is TRBJ1-1, with D possibly matching TRBD1 (5 bases). Germline CDR1 and CDR2: ENHRY and SYGVKD. The V end lost 8 bases, the J end lost 1 base, and 14 bases lay between the germline ends. The CDR3 runs 14 residues.

The chain uses TRBV19 and TRBJ1-2; no definite D call. Trimming cost V 6 bases and J 4 bases, with 18 bases left between them. CDR3 length: 15 amino acids. Germline CDR1 and CDR2: LNHDA and SQIVND (reference sequence). The CDR3, as DNA: TGTGCCAGTAGCAGCCTCGGGAATCGAGGCTATGGCTACACCTTC. Protein product: CASSSLGNRGYGYTF.

This clone came up a few times. The rearrangement uses TRBV5-1 and TRBJ2-3; 8 nucleotides agree with TRBD2. In germline, CDR1 is SGHRS, CDR2 YFSETQ. J gave up 3 bases and V 0 bases, and 9 bases lay outside the gene matches. CDR3 length: 17 amino acids. Written as DNA, the CDR3 is TGCGCCAGCAGCTTGGGATTGGCGGGAGGACGAACAGATACGCAGTATTTT. It specifies CASSLGLAGGRTDTQYF.

This clone was observed a handful of times. This chain joins TRBV2 and TRBJ2-3, with D unresolved. The CDR3 length is 13 residues. Germline CDR1 and CDR2: SNHLY and FYNNEI. The CDR3: CACLGSPTDTQYF. In DNA, the CDR3 is TGTGCGTGCCTGGGCTCCCCGACAGATACGCAGTATTTT.

The chain couples TRBV6-5 to TRBJ2-7; 8 positions match TRBD2. Trimming removed 6 bases from V and 6 bases from J; junction bases left unmatched: 7. This CDR3 is built from 13 residues. In germline, CDR1 is MNHEY, CDR2 SVGAGI. The CDR3 region is CASSLGLVGEQYF. The CDR3 region has the DNA TGTGCCAGCAGCTTGGGACTAGTTGGCGAGCAGTACTTC.

This chain connects TRBV28 to TRBJ1-2; D unresolved. CDR1 MDHEN and CDR2 SYDVKM come from the germline V gene. CDR3 size: 12 residues. Deletions cut 5 bases from V and 3 bases from J, with 7 bases between. CDR3 coding DNA: TGTGCCAGCAGTCCGTCCCACTATGGCTACACCTTC. Translated: CASSPSHYGYTF.

This clone was found once. This rearrangement joins TRBV6-1 to TRBJ1-5, with a possible D match to TRBD1 (6 bases). Germline values: CDR1 MNHNS, CDR2 SASEGT. This CDR3 region has 14 residues. The CDR3 DNA sequence: TGTGCGGGGGCAGGGAGTTCCCCCAATCAGCCCCAGCATTTT. Its translation is CAGAGSSPNQPQHF.

The chain links TRBV4-1 to TRBJ2-7; 9 bases align to TRBD1. The V and J ends lost 1 base and 1 base, in that order; junction bases with no gene match: 2. The CDR3 totals 15 residues. Germline CDR1 is MGHRA and CDR2 is YSYEKL. The CDR3 coding sequence is TGCGCCAGCAGCCAAGGACAGGGGGGATCCTACGAGCAGTACTTC. Its protein is CASSQGQGGSYEQYF.

This chain joins TRBV28 and TRBJ1-2; 7 bases fit TRBD1. Germline V CDR1 and CDR2: MDHEN, SYDVKM. This CDR3 is 19 amino acids long. J lost 3 bases, V lost 6 bases, and 22 bases had no gene match. The CDR3 loop reads CASSPVGHRGQGAHYGYTF. CDR3 bases: TGTGCCAGCAGCCCGGTCGGCCACAGGGGACAAGGGGCCCACTATGGCTACACCTTC.

The J gene is TRBJ2-7, the V gene TRBV5-1; 9 bases are a match to TRBD2. The CDR3 covers 12 residues. Germline CDR1 reads SGHRS; CDR2 reads YFSETQ. After removal of 2 bases from V and 6 bases from J, the junction contained 0 bases not matched to a gene. CDR3 nucleotide sequence: TGCGCCAGCAGCTTAGCGGGAGGCGAGCAGTACTTC. Translated: CASSLAGGEQYF.

The sample holds a few counts of this clone. This chain joins TRBV20-1 and TRBJ2-5; 13 positions match TRBD2. The J call may be mistaken, given a closer DNA end match to TRBJ2-7. The CDR3 extends over 11 amino acids. Germline CDR1 DFQATT, CDR2 SNEGSKA (reference sequence). CDR3 residues: CSGLAGDEQYF. Written as DNA, the CDR3 is TGCAGCGGACTAGCGGGAGACGAGCAGTACTTC.